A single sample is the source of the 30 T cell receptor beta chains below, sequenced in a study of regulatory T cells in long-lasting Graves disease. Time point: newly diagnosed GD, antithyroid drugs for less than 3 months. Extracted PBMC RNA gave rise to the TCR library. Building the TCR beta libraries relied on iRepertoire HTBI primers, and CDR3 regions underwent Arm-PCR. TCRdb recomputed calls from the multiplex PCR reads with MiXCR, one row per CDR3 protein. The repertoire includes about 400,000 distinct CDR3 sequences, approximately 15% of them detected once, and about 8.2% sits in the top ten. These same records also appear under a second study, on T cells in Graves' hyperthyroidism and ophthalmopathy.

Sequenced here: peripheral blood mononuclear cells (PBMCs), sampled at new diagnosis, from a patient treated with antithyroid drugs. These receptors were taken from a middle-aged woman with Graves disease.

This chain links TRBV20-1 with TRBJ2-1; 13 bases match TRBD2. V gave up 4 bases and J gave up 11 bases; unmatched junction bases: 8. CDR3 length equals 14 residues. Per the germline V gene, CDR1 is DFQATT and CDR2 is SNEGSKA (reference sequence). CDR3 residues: CSATYGLAGDKQFF. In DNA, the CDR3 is TGCAGTGCTACTTATGGACTAGCGGGAGACAAGCAGTTCTTC.

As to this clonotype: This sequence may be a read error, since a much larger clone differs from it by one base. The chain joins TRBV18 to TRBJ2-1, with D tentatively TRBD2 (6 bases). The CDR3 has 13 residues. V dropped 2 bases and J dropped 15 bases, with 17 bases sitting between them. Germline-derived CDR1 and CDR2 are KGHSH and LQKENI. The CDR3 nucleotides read TGTGCCAGCTCACCAGATAGCTGGAGGGAGAGGTTCTTC. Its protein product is CASSPDSWRERFF. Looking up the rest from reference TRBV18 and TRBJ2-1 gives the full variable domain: NAGVMQNPRHLVRRRGQEARLRCSPMKGHSHVYWYRQLPEEGLKFMVYLQKENIIDESGMPKERFSAEFPKEGPSILRIQQVVRGDSAAYFCASSPDSWRERFFGPGTRLTVL.

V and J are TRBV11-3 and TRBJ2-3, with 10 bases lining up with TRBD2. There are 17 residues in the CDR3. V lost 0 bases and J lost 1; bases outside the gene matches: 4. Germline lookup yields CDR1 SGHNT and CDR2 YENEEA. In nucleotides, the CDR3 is TGTGCCAGCAGCTTAGATACTAGCGGGATAGGCACAGATACGCAGTATTTT. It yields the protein CASSLDTSGIGTDTQYF.

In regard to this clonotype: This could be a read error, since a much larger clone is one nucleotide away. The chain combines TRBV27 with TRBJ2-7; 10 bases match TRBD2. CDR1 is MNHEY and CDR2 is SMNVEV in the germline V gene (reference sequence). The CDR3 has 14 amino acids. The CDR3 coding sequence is TGTGCCAGTCGCGGGACTAGCGTTTCCTACGAGCGGTACTTC. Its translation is CASRGTSVSYERYF.

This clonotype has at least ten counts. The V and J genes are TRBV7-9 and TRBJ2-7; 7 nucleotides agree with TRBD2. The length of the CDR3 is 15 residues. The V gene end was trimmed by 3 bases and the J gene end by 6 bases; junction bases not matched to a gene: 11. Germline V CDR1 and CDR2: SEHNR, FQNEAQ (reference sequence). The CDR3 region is CASSLVPSGPGEQYF. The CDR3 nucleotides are TGTGCCAGCAGCTTGGTCCCTAGCGGACCGGGCGAGCAGTACTTC.

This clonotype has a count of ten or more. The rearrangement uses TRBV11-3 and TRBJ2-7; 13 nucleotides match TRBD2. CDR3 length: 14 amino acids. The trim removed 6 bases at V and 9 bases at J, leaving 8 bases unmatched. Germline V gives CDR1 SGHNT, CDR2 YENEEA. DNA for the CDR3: TGTGCCAGCAGTGGGCGGACTAGCGGGAGTGTGCAGTACTTC. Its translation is CASSGRTSGSVQYF.

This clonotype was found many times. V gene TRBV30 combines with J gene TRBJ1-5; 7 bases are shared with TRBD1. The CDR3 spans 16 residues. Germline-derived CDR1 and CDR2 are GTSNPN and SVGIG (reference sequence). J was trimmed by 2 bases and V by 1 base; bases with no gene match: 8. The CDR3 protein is CAWSATGAQGNQPQHF. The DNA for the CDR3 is TGTGCCTGGAGTGCTACAGGGGCGCAGGGCAATCAGCCCCAGCATTTT.

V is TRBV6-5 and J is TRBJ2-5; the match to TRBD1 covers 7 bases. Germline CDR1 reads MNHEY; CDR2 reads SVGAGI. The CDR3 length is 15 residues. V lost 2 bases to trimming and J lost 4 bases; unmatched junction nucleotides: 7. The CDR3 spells CASSYGTAAVETQYF. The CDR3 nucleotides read TGTGCCAGCAGTTACGGGACAGCGGCAGTAGAGACCCAGTACTTC.

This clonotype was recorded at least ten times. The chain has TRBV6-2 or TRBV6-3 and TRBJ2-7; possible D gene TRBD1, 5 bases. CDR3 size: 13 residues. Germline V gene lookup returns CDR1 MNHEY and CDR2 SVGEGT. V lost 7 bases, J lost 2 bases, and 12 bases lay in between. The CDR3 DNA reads TGTGCCAGCACCCCAGGGTCGGCCTACGAGCAGTACTTC. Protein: CASTPGSAYEQYF.

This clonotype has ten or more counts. As DNA, the CDR3 is TGTGCCAGCAGTGGGGGGTGGGCTGAAGCTTTCTTT. Its protein product is CASSGGWAEAFF. The chain carries TRBV2 and TRBJ1-1; a weak D match, TRBD1 (5 bases). This CDR3 is built from 12 residues. Trimming left V 4 bases short and J 6 bases short, with 9 bases between. Germline V CDR1 and CDR2: SNHLY, FYNNEI.

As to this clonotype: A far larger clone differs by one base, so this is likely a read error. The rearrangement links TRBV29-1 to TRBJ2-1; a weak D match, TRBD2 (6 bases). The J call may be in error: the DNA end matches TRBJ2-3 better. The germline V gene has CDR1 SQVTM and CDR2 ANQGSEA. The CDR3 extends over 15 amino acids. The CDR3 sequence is CGVEGMAGTLDTQYF. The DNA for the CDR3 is TGCGGCGTTGAAGGAATGGCGGGAACCCTGGATACGCAGTATTTT.

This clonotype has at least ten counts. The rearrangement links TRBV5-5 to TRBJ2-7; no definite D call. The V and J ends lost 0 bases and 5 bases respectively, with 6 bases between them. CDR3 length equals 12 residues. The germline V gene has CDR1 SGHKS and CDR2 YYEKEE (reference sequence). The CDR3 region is CASSLGTHEQYF. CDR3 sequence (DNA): TGTGCCAGCAGCTTGGGGACCCACGAGCAGTACTTC.

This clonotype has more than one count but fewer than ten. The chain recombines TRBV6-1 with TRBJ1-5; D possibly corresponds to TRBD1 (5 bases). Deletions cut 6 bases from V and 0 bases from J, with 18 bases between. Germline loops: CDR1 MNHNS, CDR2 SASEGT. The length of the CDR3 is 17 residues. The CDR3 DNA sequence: TGTGCCAGCAGATCCCGCCGGGGCTTTGATAGCAATCAGCCCCAGCATTTT. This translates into CASRSRRGFDSNQPQHF.

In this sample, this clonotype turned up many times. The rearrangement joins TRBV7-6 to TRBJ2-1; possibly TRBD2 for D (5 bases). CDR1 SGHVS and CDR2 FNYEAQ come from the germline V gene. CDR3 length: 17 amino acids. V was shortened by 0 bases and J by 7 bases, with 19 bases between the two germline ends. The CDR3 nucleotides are TGTGCCAGCAGCTTAGCGCTATATAGCGACAAAGGAAATGAGCAGTTCTTC. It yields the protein CASSLALYSDKGNEQFF.

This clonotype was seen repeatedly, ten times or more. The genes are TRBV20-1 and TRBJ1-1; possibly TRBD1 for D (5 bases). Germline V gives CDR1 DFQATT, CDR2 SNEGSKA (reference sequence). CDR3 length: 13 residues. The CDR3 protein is CRVDQGRGTEAFF. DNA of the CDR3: TGCAGGGTAGATCAGGGAAGGGGCACTGAAGCTTTCTTT.

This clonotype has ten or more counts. CDR3: CASMGGIRTGELFF. The CDR3 DNA sequence: TGTGCCAGTATGGGCGGGATTCGCACCGGGGAGCTGTTTTTT. The rearrangement uses TRBV19 and TRBJ2-2; the D gene is possibly TRBD2 (6 bases). V gave up 7 bases and J gave up 4 bases, with 13 bases separating them. This CDR3 has 14 residues. Germline V gene lookup returns CDR1 LNHDA and CDR2 SQIVND (reference sequence).

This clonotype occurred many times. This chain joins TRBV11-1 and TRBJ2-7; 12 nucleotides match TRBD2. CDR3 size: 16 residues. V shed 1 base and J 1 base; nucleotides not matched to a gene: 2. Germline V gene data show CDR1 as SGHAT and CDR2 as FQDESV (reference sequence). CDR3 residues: CASSLGLAGASYEQYF. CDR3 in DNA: TGTGCCAGCAGCTTAGGACTAGCGGGAGCATCCTACGAGCAGTACTTC.

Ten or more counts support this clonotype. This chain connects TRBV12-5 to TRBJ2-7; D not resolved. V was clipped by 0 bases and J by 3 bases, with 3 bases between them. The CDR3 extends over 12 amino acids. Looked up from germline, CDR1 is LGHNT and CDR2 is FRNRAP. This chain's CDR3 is CASGLVLYEQYF. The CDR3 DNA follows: TGTGCTAGTGGTTTGGTACTCTACGAGCAGTACTTC.

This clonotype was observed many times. Here the CDR3 DNA reads TGTGCCAGCAGAAACCAGCGGGAGAGCGAGACCCAGTACTTC. It is translated as CASRNQRESETQYF. The V gene is TRBV28, the J gene TRBJ2-5; the match to TRBD2 covers 8 bases. The CDR3 loop spans 14 amino acids. In germline, CDR1 is MDHEN, CDR2 SYDVKM. Trimming cost V 6 bases and J 5 bases; bases outside gene matches: 8.

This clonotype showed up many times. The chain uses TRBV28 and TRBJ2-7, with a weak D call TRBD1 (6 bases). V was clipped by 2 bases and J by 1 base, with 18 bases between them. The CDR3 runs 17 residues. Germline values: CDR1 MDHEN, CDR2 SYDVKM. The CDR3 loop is CASSLARTGPRSYEQYF. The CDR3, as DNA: TGTGCCAGCAGTTTAGCCCGAACAGGGCCTAGATCCTACGAGCAGTACTTC.

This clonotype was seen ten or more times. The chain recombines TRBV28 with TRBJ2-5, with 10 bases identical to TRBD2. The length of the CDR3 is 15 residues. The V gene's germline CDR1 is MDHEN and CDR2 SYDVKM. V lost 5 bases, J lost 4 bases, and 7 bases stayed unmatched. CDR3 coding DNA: TGTGCCAGCAGTCCAGGGAGACTAGCGGGAGAGACCCAGTACTTC. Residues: CASSPGRLAGETQYF.

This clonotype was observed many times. The CDR3 DNA is TGTGCCAGCAGTCCTCGACGGACAGATACGCAGTATTTT. Translated: CASSPRRTDTQYF. The gene calls are TRBV2 and TRBJ2-3; no clear D gene. V dropped 5 bases and J dropped 3 bases, with 9 bases sitting between them. This CDR3 has 13 amino acids. Germline lookup yields CDR1 SNHLY and CDR2 FYNNEI.

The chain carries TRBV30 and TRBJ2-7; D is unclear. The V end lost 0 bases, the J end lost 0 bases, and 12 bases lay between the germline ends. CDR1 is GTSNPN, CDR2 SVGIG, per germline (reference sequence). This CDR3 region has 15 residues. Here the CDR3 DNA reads TGTGCCTGGAGTGTATGGCTGGTCAGCTCCTACGAGCAGTACTTC. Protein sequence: CAWSVWLVSSYEQYF.

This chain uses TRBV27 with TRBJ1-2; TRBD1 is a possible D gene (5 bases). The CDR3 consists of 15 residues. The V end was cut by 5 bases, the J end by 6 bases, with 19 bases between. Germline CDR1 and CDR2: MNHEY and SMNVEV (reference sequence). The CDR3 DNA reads TGTGCCAGCAGTCCACGGCAGGGTGGGTTAGATGGCTACACCTTC. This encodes CASSPRQGGLDGYTF.

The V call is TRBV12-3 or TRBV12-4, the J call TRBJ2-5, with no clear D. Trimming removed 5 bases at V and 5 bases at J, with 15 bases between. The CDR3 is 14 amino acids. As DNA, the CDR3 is TGTGCCAGCAGTCTACGTAGCTCTGGCGAGACCCAGTACTTC. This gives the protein CASSLRSSGETQYF.

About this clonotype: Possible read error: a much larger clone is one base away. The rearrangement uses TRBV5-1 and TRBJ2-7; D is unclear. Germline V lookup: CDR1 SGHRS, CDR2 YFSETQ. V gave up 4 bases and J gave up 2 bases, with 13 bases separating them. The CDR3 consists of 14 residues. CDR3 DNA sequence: TGCGCCAGCAGCAGAGACGGGCCCCCCTACGAGCAGTACTTC. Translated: CASSRDGPPYEQYF.

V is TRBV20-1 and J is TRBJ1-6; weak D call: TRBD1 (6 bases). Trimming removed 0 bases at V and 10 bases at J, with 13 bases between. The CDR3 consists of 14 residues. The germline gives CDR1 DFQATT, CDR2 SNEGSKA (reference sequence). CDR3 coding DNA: TGCAGTGCTAGAGAGGCCAGGGGAGGCTCACCCCTCCACTTT. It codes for CSAREARGGSPLHF.

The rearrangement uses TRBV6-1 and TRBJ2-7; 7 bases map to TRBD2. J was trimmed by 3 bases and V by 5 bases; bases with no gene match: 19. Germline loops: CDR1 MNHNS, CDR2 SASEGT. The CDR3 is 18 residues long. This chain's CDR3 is CASSPGRSGRENRYEQYF. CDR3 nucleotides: TGTGCCAGCAGTCCAGGGCGTTCGGGGCGGGAGAACCGCTACGAGCAGTACTTC.

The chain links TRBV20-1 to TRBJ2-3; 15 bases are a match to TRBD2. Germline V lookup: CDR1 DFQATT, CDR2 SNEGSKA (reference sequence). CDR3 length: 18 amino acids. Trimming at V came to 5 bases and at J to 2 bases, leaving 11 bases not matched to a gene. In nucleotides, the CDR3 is TGCAGTGCTGTCCCGGGACTAGCGGGAGGCTCCTTCACAGATACGCAGTATTTT. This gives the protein CSAVPGLAGGSFTDTQYF.

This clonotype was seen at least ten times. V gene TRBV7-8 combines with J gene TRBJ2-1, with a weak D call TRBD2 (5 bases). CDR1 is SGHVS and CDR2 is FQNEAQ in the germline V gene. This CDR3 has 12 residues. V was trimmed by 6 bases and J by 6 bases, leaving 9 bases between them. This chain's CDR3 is CASRSSGNEQFF. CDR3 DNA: TGTGCCAGCAGATCCAGCGGCAATGAGCAGTTCTTC.